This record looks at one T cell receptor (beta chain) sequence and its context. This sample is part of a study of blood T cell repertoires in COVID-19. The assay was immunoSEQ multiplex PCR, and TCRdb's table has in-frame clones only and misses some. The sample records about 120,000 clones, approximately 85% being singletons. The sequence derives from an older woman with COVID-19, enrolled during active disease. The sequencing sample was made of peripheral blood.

The CDR3 reads CASSPLGANTEAFF. The CDR3, as DNA: TGTGCCAGCAGCCCCTTGGGAGCGAACACTGAAGCTTTCTTT. This chain uses TRBV9 with TRBJ1-1; unclear D gene. CDR1 and CDR2 (germline): SGDLS, YYNGEE. The ends were cut back, 4 bases at V and 1 base at J, with 11 bases in the middle. The CDR3 is made up of 14 amino acids.